This TCR beta chain was obtained from a study of cytomegalovirus exposure and HLA in healthy donors. The PCR had 60 Vbeta and 13 Jbeta primers. In the authors' workflow: Around 11 million shared chains were among the roughly 78 million unique TCR beta chains that a later analysis counted. Using immunoSEQ multiplex PCR, the repertoire was profiled, and TCRdb retains in-frame clones only, with some absent. V and J calls and clone size are given by that table; D and trimming were obtained from the DNA. The table lists fewer than 100,000 clones. Unmatched junction bases numbered 4, after V lost 3 bases and J lost 3 bases. Germline assignment: CDR1 LNHDA and CDR2 SQIVND (reference sequence). The CDR3 runs to 15 residues. Study-wide results and caveats: Association with HLA alleles at 0.05 false discovery rate was found for 16,951 TCR beta sequences in a later analysis.

Concerning this clone: Its cognate antigen is unknown.

Sequenced: PBMCs. This clonotype originated in a man between 50 and 59 years old in good health and CMV-seronegative. This chain uses TRBV19 with TRBJ2-1, with 8 bases matching TRBD2. CDR3 loop: CASSMDSGNYNEQFF. The CDR3 DNA reads as TGTGCCAGTAGTATGGATAGCGGGAACTACAATGAGCAGTTCTTC.